This T cell receptor beta chain was documented in a study of blood T cell repertoires in COVID-19. At the level of the study: Acute and convalescent COVID-19 specimens originated in the United States, Italy and Spain. PBMCs, B-cell-depleted T cells, or T cells provided the cDNA or gDNA that made up the material.

Under the authors' procedure: Amplification with reference gene primers provided the estimates of nucleated cell counts. Profiling relied on immunoSEQ multiplex PCR, and the TCRdb table lists in-frame clones only, not all of them. V and J calls and clone size are copied from that table; D and trimming were computed from the DNA. The profile shows approximately 200,000 clones, around 80% of them singletons. Per germline, CDR1 MNHNY and CDR2 SVGAGI (reference sequence). The CDR3 runs to 13 residues. V lost 10 bases and J 1 base, leaving 11 bases between the germline ends. Sequencing input: peripheral blood. The clonotype comes from a woman of 80 years or more with acute or convalescent COVID-19. This chain joins TRBV6-6 and TRBJ1-3; D is unclear. CDR3 residues: CATCQISGNTIYF. In nucleotides, the CDR3 is TGTGCCACCTGCCAGATATCTGGAAACACCATATATTTT.